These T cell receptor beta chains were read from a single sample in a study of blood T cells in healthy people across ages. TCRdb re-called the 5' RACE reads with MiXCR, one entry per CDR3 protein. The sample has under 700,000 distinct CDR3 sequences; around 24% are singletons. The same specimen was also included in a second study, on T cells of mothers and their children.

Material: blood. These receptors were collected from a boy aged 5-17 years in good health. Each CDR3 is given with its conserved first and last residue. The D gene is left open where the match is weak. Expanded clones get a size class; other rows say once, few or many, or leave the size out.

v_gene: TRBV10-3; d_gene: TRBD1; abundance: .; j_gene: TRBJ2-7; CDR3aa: CAISGTGAYEQYF; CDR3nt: TGTGCCATCAGCGGGACAGGGGCCTACGAGCAGTACTTC
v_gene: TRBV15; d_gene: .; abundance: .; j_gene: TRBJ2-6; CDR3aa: CATSLTIPPGANVLTF; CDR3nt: TGTGCCACCAGCCTAACGATCCCTCCTGGGGCCAACGTCCTGACTTTC
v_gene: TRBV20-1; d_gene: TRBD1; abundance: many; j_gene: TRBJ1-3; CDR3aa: CSATRGRGGNTIYF; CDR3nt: TGCAGTGCTACCAGGGGGCGAGGGGGAAACACCATATATTTT
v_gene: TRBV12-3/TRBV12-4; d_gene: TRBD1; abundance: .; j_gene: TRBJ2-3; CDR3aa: CASSLGTGFFTQYF; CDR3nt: TGTGCCAGCAGCCTCGGGACAGGCTTCTTCACGCAGTATTTT
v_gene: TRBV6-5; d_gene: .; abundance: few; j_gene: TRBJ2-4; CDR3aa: CASSYRDGKNIQYF; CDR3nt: TGTGCCAGCAGTTACCGGGACGGCAAAAACATTCAGTACTTC
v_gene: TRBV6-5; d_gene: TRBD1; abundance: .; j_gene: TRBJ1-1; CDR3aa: CASRDRVRTEAFF; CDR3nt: TGTGCCAGCAGGGACAGGGTCCGAACTGAAGCTTTCTTT
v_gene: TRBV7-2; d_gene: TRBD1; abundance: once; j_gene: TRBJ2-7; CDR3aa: CASSRTGTGQYEQYF; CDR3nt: TGTGCCAGCAGCAGAACCGGGACAGGGCAATACGAGCAGTACTTC
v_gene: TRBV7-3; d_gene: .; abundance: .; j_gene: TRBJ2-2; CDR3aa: CASSLIGSTGELFF; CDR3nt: TGTGCCAGCAGCTTAATCGGGAGCACCGGGGAGCTGTTTTTT
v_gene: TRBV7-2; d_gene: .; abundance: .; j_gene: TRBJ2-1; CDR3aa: CASSSVSLHGDEQFF; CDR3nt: TGTGCCAGCAGCTCCGTCTCGCTTCATGGGGATGAGCAGTTCTTC
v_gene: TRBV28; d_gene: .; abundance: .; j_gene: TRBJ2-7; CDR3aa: CASRIQGSSYEQYF; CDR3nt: TGTGCCAGCAGGATCCAGGGCAGCTCCTACGAGCAGTACTTC
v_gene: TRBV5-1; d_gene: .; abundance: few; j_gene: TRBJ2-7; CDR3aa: CASSLGIGSYEQYF; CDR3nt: TGCGCCAGCAGCTTAGGAATAGGGAGCTACGAGCAGTACTTC
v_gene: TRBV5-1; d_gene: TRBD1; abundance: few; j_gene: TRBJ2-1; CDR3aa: CASSFLGGTGPYNEQFF; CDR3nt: TGCGCCAGCAGCTTCCTAGGCGGGACAGGGCCCTACAATGAGCAGTTCTTC
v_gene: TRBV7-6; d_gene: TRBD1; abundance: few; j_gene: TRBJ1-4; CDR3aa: CASSLGQGRSEKLFF; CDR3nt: TGTGCCAGCAGCCTCGGACAGGGGAGGTCTGAAAAACTGTTTTTT
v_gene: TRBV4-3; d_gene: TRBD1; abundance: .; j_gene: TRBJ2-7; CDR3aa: CASSQYRGAYEQYF; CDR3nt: TGCGCCAGCAGCCAATACAGGGGGGCCTACGAGCAGTACTTC
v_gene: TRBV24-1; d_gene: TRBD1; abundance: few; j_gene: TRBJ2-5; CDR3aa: CATSDPETGGGETQYF; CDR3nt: TGTGCCACCAGTGACCCTGAGACAGGGGGCGGCGAGACCCAGTACTTC
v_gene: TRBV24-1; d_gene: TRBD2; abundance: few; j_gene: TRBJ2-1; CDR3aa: CATSRGGDNEQFF; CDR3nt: TGTGCCACCAGTCGGGGGGGGGACAATGAGCAGTTCTTC
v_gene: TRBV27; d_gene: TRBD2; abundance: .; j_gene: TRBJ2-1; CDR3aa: CASSSQSGTSGRMNEQFF; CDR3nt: TGTGCCAGCAGTTCCCAATCCGGGACTAGCGGGAGGATGAATGAGCAGTTCTTC
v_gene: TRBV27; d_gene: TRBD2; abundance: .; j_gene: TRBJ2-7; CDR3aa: CASSLVAGSAYEQYF; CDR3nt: TGTGCCAGCAGTTTAGTAGCGGGCAGCGCATACGAGCAGTACTTC
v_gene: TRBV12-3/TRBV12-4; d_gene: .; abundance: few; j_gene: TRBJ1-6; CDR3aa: CASSLRGGDNSPLHF; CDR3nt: TGTGCCAGCAGCCTCCGCGGGGGAGATAATTCACCCCTCCACTTT
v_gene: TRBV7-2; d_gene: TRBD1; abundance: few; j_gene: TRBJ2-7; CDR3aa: CASSLSRQGARSPEQYF; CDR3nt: TGTGCCAGCAGCTTATCGAGACAGGGGGCGCGGTCTCCCGAGCAGTACTTC
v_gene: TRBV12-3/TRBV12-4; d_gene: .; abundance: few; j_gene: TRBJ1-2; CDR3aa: CASTGTRDGYTF; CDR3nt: TGTGCCAGCACCGGGACCCGCGATGGCTACACCTTC
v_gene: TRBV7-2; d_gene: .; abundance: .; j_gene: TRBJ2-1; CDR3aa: CASSLASQQFF; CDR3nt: TGTGCCAGCAGCTTAGCCTCCCAGCAGTTCTTC
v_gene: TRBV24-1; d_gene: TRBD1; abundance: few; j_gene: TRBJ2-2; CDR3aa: CATSDYRGPTGELFF; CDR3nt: TGTGCCACCAGTGATTACAGGGGCCCCACCGGGGAGCTGTTTTTT
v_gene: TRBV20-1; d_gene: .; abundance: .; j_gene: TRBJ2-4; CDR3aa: CSARRGIGDLLAKNIQYF; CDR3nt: TGCAGTGCTAGGAGGGGGATTGGGGACCTACTAGCCAAAAACATTCAGTACTTC
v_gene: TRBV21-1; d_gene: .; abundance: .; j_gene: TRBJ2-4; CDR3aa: CASSKAPLSSRLVAKNIQYF; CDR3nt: TGTGCCAGCAGCAAAGCGCCCCTATCGTCCCGCCTAGTAGCCAAAAACATTCAGTACTTC
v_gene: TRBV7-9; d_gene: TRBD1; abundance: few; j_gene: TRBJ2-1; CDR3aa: CASSPGTGGHNEQFF; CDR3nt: TGTGCCAGCAGCCCCGGGACAGGGGGCCACAATGAGCAGTTCTTC
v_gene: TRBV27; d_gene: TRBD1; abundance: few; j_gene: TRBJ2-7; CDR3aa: CASSSSGQGPYEQYF; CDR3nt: TGTGCCAGCAGTAGCTCGGGACAGGGGCCATACGAGCAGTACTTC
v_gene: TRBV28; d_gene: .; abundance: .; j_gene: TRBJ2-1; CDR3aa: CASRPGSSYNEQFF; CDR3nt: TGTGCCAGCAGGCCCGGTAGCTCCTACAATGAGCAGTTCTTC
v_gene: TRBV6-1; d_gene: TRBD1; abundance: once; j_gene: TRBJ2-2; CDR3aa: CASSLTGPGTGELFF; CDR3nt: TGTGCCAGCAGTTTGACAGGGCCCGGCACCGGGGAGCTGTTTTTT
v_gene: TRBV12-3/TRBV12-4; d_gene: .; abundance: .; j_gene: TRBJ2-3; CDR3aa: CASSLGGGAVSTDTQYF; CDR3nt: TGTGCCAGCAGTTTAGGGGGTGGGGCGGTGAGCACAGATACGCAGTATTTT
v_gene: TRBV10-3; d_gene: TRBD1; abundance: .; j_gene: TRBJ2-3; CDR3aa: CAISEGQEGTDTQYF; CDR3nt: TGTGCCATCAGTGAGGGACAGGAAGGCACAGATACGCAGTATTTT
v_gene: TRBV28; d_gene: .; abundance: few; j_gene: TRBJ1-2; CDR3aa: CASSLYRGPDYGYTF; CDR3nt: TGTGCCAGCAGTTTATACCGGGGTCCGGACTATGGCTACACCTTC
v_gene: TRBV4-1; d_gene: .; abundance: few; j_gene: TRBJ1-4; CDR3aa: CASSQESGRSNEKLFF; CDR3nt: TGCGCCAGCAGCCAAGAATCCGGCAGATCGAATGAAAAACTGTTTTTT
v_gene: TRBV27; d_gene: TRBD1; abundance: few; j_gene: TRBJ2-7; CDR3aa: CASSHTGGGSYEQYF; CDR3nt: TGTGCCAGCAGTCATACAGGGGGCGGATCCTACGAGCAGTACTTC
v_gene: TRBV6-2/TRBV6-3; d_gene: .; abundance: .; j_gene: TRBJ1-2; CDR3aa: CASSYVAVGYGYTF; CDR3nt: TGTGCCAGCAGTTACGTTGCGGTTGGGTATGGCTACACCTTC
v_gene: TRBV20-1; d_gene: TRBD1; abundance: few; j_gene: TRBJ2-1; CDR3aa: CSAREPGQAHSYNEQFF; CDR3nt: TGCAGTGCTAGAGAGCCGGGACAGGCCCACTCCTACAATGAGCAGTTCTTC
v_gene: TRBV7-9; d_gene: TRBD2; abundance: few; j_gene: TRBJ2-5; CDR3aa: CASSSGGQETQYF; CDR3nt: TGTGCCAGCAGCTCGGGAGGACAAGAGACCCAGTACTTC
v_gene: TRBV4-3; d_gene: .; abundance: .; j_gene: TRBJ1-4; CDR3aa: CANSQEEGRLEKLFF; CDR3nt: TGCGCCAACAGCCAAGAAGAGGGACGCCTGGAAAAACTGTTTTTT
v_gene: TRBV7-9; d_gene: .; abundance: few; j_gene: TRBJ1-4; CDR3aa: CASSFGGEELLFF; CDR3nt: TGTGCCAGCAGCTTCGGGGGCGAGGAGTTGCTGTTTTTT
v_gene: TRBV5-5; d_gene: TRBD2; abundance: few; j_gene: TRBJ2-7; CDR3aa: CASSYGLAGYEQYF; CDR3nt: TGTGCCAGCAGTTACGGACTAGCGGGCTACGAGCAGTACTTC
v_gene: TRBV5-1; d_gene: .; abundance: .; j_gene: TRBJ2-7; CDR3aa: CASRQGPSPYEQYF; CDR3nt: TGCGCCAGCAGGCAGGGCCCTTCGCCCTACGAGCAGTACTTC
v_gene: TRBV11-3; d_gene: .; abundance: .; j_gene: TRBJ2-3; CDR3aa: CASSLDSTTDTQYF; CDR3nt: TGTGCCAGCAGCCTAGACTCCACCACAGATACGCAGTATTTT
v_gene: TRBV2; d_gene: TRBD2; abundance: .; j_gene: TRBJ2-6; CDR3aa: CASSGGASGSVGANVLTF; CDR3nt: TGTGCCAGCAGTGGAGGGGCTAGCGGGAGTGTTGGGGCCAACGTCCTGACTTTC
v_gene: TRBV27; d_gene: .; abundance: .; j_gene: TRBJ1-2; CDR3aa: CASSPRDGYTF; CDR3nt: TGTGCCAGCAGTCCCCGGGATGGCTACACCTTC
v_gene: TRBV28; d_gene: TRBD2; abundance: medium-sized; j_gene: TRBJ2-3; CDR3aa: CASSLAGGHTDTQYF; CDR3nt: TGTGCCAGCAGTTTAGCGGGGGGGCACACAGATACGCAGTATTTT
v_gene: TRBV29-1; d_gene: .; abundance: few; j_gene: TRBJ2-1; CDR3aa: CSADSDGPTEQFF; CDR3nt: TGCAGCGCCGACAGCGACGGGCCCACTGAGCAGTTCTTC
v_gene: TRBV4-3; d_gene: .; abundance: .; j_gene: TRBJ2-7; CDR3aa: CASSQDLLSTSYEQYF; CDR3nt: TGCGCCAGCAGCCAAGATCTCCTTAGTACCTCCTACGAGCAGTACTTC
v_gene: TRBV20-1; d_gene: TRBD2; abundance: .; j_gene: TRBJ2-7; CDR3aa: CSAGDLGLDLYEQYF; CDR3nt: TGCAGTGCTGGAGATTTAGGACTAGACCTATACGAGCAGTACTTC
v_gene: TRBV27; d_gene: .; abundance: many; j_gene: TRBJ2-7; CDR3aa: CASEGFHGKGWEQYF; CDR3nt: TGTGCCAGCGAGGGGTTTCACGGAAAAGGGTGGGAGCAGTACTTC
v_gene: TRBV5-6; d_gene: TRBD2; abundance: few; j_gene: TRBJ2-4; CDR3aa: CASSGTTTSGKNIQYF; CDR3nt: TGTGCCAGCAGCGGGACTACCACTAGCGGGAAAAACATTCAGTACTTC
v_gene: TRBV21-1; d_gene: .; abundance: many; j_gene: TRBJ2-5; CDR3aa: CASSKAGTSGSGLETQYF; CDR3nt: TGTGCCAGCAGCAAAGCAGGGACTAGCGGGAGTGGGTTAGAGACCCAGTACTTC
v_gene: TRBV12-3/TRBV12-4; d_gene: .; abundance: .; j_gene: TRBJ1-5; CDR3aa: CASSLLGRNQPQHF; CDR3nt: TGTGCCAGCAGTTTATTGGGTAGGAATCAGCCCCAGCATTTT